This T cell receptor (beta chain) was documented in a study of vaccination and CD4 T cells after COVID-19. Study details: Two Hispanic individuals were among six male and four female convalescent patients.

V was pared by 6 bases and J by 2 bases, with 9 bases of the junction left unmatched. This CDR3 is 16 amino acids long. Per the germline V gene, CDR1 is LNHDA and CDR2 is SQIVND (reference sequence). Treatment described: approximately nine-day PBMC culture with coronavirus spike peptide pools or control peptides (ViraFEST assay). In the ViraFEST assay, peptide-pool expansion preceded TCR sequencing of expanded clonotypes. About this clonotype: As yet, its antigen is unknown.

Sequencing of cultured CD4+ T cell DNA used the Oncomine TCR Beta short-read assay. One entry per CDR3 protein results from TCRdb running MiXCR on the PCR reads. The sample gives roughly 25,000 distinct CDR3 sequences, roughly 58% of which show up once; about 3% is in the top ten. Sequencing was carried out using CD4+ T cells from blood, cultured in vitro. The chain couples TRBV19 to TRBJ2-3, with TRBD2 matching 9 bases. This TCR was sampled from a human donor who had recovered from COVID-19. The DNA of the CDR3 is TGTGCCAGTAGCGGCGAGCGGGGGGCTGTCACAGATACGCAGTATTTT. Its protein product is CASSGERGAVTDTQYF.